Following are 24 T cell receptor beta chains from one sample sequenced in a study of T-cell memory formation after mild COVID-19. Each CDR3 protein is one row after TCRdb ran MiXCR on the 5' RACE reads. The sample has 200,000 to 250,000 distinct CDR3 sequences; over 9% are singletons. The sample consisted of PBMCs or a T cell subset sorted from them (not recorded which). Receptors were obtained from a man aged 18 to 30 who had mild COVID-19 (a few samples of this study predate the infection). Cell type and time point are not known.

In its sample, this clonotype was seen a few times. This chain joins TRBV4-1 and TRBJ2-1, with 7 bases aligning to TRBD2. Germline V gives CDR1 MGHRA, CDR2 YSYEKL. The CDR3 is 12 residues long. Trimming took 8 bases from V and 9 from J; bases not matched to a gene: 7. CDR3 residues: CASGGLVGEQFF. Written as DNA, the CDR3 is TGCGCCAGCGGCGGACTAGTTGGTGAGCAGTTCTTC.

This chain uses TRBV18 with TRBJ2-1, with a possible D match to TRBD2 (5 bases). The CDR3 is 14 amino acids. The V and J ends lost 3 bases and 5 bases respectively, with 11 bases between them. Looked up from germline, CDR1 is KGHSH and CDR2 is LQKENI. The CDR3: CASSPTDGNNEQFF. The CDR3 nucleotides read TGTGCCAGCTCACCGACGGACGGGAACAATGAGCAGTTCTTC.

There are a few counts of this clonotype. CDR3 nucleotide sequence: TGTGCCAGCAGTCAGAGCTCCTACGAGCAGTACGTC. The encoded protein is CASSQSSYEQYV. The genes are TRBV6-2 or TRBV6-3 and TRBJ2-7; D is undetermined. Germline V CDR1 and CDR2: MNHEY, SVGEGT. Trimming stripped 5 bases from V and 0 bases from J, with 5 bases between. This CDR3 has 12 amino acids.

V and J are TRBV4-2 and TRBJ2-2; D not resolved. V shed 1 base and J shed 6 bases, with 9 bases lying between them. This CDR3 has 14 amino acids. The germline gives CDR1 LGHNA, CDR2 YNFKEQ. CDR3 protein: CASSQVSHPGELFF. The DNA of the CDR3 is TGTGCCAGCAGCCAAGTTAGTCACCCCGGGGAGCTGTTTTTT.

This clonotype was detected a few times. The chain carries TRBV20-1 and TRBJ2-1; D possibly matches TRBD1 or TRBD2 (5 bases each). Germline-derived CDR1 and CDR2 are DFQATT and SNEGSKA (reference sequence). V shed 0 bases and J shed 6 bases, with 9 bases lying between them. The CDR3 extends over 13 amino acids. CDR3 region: CSARDSGTNEQFF. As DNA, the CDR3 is TGCAGTGCTAGAGATAGTGGGACCAATGAGCAGTTCTTC.

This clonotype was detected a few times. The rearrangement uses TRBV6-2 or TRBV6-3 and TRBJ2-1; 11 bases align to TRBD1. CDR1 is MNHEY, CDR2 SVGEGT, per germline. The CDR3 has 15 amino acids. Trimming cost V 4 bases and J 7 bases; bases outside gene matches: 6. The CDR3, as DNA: TGTGCCAGCAGTTCACGTGGGACAGGGGGAAATGAGCAGTTCTTC. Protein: CASSSRGTGGNEQFF.

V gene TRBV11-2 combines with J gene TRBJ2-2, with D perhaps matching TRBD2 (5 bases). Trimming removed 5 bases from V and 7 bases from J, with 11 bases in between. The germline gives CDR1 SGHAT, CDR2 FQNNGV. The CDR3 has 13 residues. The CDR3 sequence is CASSPSGGGELFF. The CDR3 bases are TGTGCCAGCAGCCCCAGCGGTGGCGGGGAGCTGTTTTTT.

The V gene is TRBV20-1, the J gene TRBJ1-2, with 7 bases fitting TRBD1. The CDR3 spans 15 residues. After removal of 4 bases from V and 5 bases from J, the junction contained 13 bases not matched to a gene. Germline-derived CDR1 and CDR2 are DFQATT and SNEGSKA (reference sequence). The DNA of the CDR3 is TGCAGTGCTACGCTAGGGACAGCCCAAGGGTATGGCTACACCTTC. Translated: CSATLGTAQGYGYTF.

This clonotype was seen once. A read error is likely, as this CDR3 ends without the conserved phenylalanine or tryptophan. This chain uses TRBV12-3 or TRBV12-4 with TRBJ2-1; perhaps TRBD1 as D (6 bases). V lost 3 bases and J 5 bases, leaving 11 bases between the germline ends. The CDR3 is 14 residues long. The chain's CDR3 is CASSFGTTHNEQFL. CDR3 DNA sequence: TGTGCCAGCAGTTTCGGGACAACTCACAATGAGCAGTTCTTA.

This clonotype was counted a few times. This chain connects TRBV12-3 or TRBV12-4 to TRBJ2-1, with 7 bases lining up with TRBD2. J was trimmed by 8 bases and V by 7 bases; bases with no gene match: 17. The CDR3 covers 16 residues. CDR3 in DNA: TGTGCCAGCACCCTGGCTAGCGGAGCTTCGTTGGATGAGCAGTTCTTC. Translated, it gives CASTLASGASLDEQFF.

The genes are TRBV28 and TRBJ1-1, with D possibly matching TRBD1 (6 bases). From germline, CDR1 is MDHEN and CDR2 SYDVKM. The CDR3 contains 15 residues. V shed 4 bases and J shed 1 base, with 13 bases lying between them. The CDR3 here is CASSSRGGGNTEAFF. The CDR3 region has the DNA TGTGCCAGCAGTTCCCGAGGGGGTGGGAACACTGAAGCTTTCTTT.

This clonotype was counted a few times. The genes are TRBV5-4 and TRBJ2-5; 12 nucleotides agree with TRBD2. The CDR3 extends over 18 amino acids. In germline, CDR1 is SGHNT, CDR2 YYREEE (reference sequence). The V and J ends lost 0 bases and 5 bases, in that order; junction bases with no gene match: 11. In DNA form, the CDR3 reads TGTGCCAGCAGCTTGGCGGCGGCTAGCGGGGGGGCCAGGGAGACCCAGTACTTC. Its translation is CASSLAAASGGARETQYF.

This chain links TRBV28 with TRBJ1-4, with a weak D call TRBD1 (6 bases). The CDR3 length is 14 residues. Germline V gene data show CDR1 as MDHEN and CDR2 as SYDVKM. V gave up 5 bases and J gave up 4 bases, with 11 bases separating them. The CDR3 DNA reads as TGTGCCAGCAGTGCCGGGACAAGTAATGAAAAACTGTTTTTT. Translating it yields CASSAGTSNEKLFF.

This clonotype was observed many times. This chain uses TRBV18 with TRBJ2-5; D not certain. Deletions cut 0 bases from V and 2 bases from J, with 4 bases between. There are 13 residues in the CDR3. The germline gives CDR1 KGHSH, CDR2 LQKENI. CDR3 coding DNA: TGTGCCAGCTCACCACCAGGACAAGAGACCCAGTACTTC. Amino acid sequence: CASSPPGQETQYF.

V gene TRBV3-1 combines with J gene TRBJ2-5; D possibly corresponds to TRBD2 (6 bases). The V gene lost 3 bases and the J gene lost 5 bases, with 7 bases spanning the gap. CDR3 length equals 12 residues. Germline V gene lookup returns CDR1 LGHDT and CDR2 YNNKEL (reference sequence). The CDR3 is CASSQEGETQYF. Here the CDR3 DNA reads TGTGCCAGCAGCCAGGAGGGGGAGACCCAGTACTTC.

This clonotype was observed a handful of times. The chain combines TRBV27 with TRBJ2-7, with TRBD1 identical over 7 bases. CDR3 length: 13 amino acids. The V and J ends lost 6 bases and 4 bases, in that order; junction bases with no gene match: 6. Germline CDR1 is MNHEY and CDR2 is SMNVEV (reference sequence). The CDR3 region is CASSSRQGYEQYF. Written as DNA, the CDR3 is TGTGCCAGCAGCTCCAGACAGGGATACGAGCAGTACTTC.

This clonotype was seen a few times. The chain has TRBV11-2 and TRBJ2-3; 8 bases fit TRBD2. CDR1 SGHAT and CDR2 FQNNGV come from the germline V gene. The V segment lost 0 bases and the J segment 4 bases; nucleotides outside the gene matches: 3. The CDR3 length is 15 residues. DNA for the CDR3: TGTGCCAGCAGCTTAGAGCGGGGGGCCTCAGATACGCAGTATTTT. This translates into CASSLERGASDTQYF.

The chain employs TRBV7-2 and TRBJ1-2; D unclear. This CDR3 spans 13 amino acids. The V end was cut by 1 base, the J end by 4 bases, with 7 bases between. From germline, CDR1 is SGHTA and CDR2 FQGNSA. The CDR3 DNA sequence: TGTGCCAGCAGCTTAGGGGCCTTCTATGGCTACACCTTC. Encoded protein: CASSLGAFYGYTF.

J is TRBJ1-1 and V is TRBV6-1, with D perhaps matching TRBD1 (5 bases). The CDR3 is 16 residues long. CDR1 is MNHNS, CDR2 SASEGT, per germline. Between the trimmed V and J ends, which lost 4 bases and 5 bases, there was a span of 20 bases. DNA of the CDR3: TGTGCCAGCAGTGCCAGCTGGGGGAGGGCGACTACTGAAGCTTTCTTT. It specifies CASSASWGRATTEAFF.

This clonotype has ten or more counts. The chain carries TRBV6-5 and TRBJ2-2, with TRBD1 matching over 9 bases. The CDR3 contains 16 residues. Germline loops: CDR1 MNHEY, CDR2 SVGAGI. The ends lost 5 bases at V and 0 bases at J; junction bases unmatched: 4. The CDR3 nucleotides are TGTGCCAGCAGTCGCGACAGGGGGACGAACACCGGGGAGCTGTTTTTT. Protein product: CASSRDRGTNTGELFF.

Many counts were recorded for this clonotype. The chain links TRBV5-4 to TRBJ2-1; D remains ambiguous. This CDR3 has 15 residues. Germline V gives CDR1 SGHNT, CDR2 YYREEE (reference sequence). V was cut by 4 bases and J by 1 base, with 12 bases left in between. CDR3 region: CASSPGVGSYNEQFF. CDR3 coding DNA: TGTGCCAGCAGCCCGGGCGTGGGGTCCTACAATGAGCAGTTCTTC.

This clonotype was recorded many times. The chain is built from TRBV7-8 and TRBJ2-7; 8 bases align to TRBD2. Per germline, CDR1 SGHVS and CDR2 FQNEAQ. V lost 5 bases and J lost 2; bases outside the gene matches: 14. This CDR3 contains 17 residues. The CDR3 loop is CASSAISGGRAAYEQYF. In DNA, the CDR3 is TGTGCCAGCAGCGCCATTTCGGGGGGGCGCGCTGCCTACGAGCAGTACTTC.

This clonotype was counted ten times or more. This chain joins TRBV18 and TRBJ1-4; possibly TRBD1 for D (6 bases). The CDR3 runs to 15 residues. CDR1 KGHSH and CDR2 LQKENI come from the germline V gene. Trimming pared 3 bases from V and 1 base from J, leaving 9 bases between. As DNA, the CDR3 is TGTGCCAGCTCACCCCGGACAGTAACTAATGAAAAACTGTTTTTT. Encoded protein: CASSPRTVTNEKLFF. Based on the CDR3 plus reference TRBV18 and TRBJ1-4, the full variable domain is NAGVMQNPRHLVRRRGQEARLRCSPMKGHSHVYWYRQLPEEGLKFMVYLQKENIIDESGMPKERFSAEFPKEGPSILRIQQVVRGDSAAYFCASSPRTVTNEKLFFGSGTQLSVL.

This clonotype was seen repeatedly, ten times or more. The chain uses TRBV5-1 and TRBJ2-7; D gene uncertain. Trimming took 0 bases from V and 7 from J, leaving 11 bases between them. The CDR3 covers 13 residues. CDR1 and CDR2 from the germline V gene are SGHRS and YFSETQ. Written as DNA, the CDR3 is TGCGCCAGCAGCTTGGAGGTAGGACGGGAGCAGTACGTC. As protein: CASSLEVGREQYV.